The sample holds a few counts of the clone carrying this T cell receptor (beta chain). Its antigen remains unknown. TCRdb used MiXCR to reprocess the 5' RACE reads, holding one entry per CDR3 protein. The sample yields approximately 100,000 distinct CDR3 sequences, approximately 23% seen once. This sample is part of a study of T-cell memory formation after mild COVID-19. The study's findings and limits: The finding that pre-infection memory included some responding clones suggested that cross-reactive memory joined. Clones contracting day 15 to 85 were balanced CD4/CD8; later expanders leaned CD4+.

This clonotype was obtained from a young man who had mild COVID-19 (a few samples of this study predate the infection). Cell type and time point are not known. The sequenced sample consisted of PBMCs or a T cell subset sorted from them (not recorded which).

The CDR3 nucleotides read TGTGCCACCAGTGATGGTTATGGCTACACCTTC. Protein sequence: CATSDGYGYTF. The chain employs TRBV15 and TRBJ1-2; D not resolved. The CDR3 length is 11 residues. Per the germline V gene, CDR1 is LNHNV and CDR2 is YYDKDF (reference sequence). Trimming stripped 6 bases from V and 5 bases from J, with 7 bases between.